This T cell receptor (beta chain) originates from a study of cytomegalovirus exposure and HLA in healthy donors. In the study overall: One earlier analysis, a look at approximately 190 million T cells, found roughly 110 million unique TCR beta sequences. Study results and limitations: Certain indistinguishable V segments, among them TRBV6-2 and TRBV6-3, were excluded.

PCR was performed using 60 Vbeta and 13 Jbeta primers. The repertoire was sequenced with immunoSEQ multiplex PCR; TCRdb's copy has only in-frame clones and lacks some. The sample gives 85,000 to 120,000 clones, around 80% of which show up once; roughly 6% is in the top ten. Of note for this clone: The antigen is not known.

The CDR3 extends over 14 amino acids. Germline assignment: CDR1 GTSNPN and CDR2 SVGIG (reference sequence). V was trimmed by 3 bases and J by 4 bases, leaving 15 bases between them. Regarding donors, all were healthy bone marrow donors. This TCR was recovered from a woman in her fifties or sixties in good health and CMV-seropositive. The chain recombines TRBV30 with TRBJ1-2; TRBD1 might be the D (5 bases). Sequencing was done on a sample of PBMCs. CDR3 bases: TGTGCCTGGAGGGGGGGTGGGTTACTCTATGGCTACACCTTC. Protein: CAWRGGGLLYGYTF.